Included here is one T cell receptor beta chain sequence, with context. Its antigen remains unknown. Read sequence stops 3 residues before the CDR3 end, and the germline J gene provides the missing end. With 1 base clipped from V and 5 bases from J, the junction kept 6 bases outside the gene matches. CDR1 and CDR2 (germline): SGHNT, YYREEE (reference sequence). CDR3 size: 14 residues. This entry comes from a study of T cells in women clearing cervical HPV infection. The study's findings and limits: Repertoire richness, not evenness, was significantly elevated in CIN3+ cases versus controls.

Clones were read by immunoSEQ multiplex PCR, and TCRdb kept only the in-frame ones, dropping some. The sample holds tens of thousands of clones. The specimen sequenced was blood buffy coat. The sequence was obtained from a woman between 18 and 70 years old with a cervical HPV16 infection that either progressed to CIN3+ or cleared (not recorded which). V usage is TRBV5-4 and J usage is TRBJ2-7, with 7 bases lining up with TRBD2. The CDR3: CASSLYSLADEQYF. The sequenced part of the CDR3 DNA is TGTGCCAGCAGCTTGTACAGCCTAGCGGACGAG.